This T cell receptor (beta chain) was identified during a study of blood T cell repertoires in COVID-19. As for the study in general: The analysed material was cDNA or gDNA that came from T cells, B-cell-depleted T cells, or PBMCs.

Profiling relied on immunoSEQ multiplex PCR, and the TCRdb table lists in-frame clones only, not all of them. The sample shows some 200,000 clones, approximately 80% of them seen only once. Cohort 3 donors were reported recovered after two negative PCRs, clearance, or symptom resolution. Germline assignment: CDR1 WNHNN and CDR2 SYGVQD (reference sequence). The CDR3 extends over 14 amino acids. V lost 0 bases, J lost 2 bases, and 7 bases lay in between. Source material: PBMCs or T cells enriched from blood (not recorded which). The sequence derives from a middle-aged man who had recovered from COVID-19. The V gene is TRBV10-1, the J gene TRBJ2-5; a possible D gene is TRBD2 (5 bases). The CDR3 loop is CASSESIAQETQYF. CDR3 sequence (DNA): TGCGCCAGCAGTGAGTCGATAGCGCAAGAGACCCAGTACTTC.